This TCR beta chain was identified during a study of blood T cell repertoires in COVID-19. Study-wide background: Sites in the United States, Italy and Spain provided acute and convalescent COVID-19 samples. T cells, B-cell-depleted T cells, or PBMCs provided the cDNA or gDNA that served as material.

The CDR3 length is 12 residues. Germline V lookup: CDR1 SNHLY, CDR2 FYNNEI. V lost 6 bases and J 8 bases, leaving 10 bases between the germline ends. In the source study's methods: Cell counts per sample came from amplifying reference gene primers. TCRdb's table, derived via immunoSEQ multiplex PCR, lists solely in-frame clones and lacks some. V, J and clone size are taken as reported in that table, and D and trimming were inferred from the DNA itself. The sample has over 300,000 clones; 90% are singletons. This clonotype originated in a man in his late teens or twenties with active or convalescent COVID-19. Sequencing was performed on peripheral blood. The genes are TRBV2 and TRBJ1-4; no clear D gene. The CDR3 coding sequence is TGTGCCAGCAGGGCCAACATAGAAAAACTGTTTTTT. Translating gives CASRANIEKLFF.